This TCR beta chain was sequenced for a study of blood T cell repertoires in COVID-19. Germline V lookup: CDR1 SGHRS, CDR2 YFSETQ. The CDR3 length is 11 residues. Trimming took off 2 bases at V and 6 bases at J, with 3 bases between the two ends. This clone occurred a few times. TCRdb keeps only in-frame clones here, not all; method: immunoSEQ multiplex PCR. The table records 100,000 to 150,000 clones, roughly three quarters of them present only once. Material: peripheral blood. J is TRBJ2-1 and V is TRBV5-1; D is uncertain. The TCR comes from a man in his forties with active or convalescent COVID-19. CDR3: CASSFSNEQFF. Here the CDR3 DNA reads TGCGCCAGCAGCTTCTCCAATGAGCAGTTCTTC.